A single sample is the source of the 31 T cell receptor beta chains below, sequenced in a study of cytotoxic CD8 clonotypes in ibrutinib-treated CLL. Data came from immunoSEQ multiplex PCR; TCRdb stores just in-frame clones and leaves some out. The repertoire includes 40,000 to 60,000 clones, 53% of them detected once, and over 25% sits in the top ten. The material sequenced was PBMCs, taken after 12 months of ibrutinib treatment. Receptors were obtained from a human donor with chronic lymphocytic leukemia.

The CDR3 protein is CASSGGRGTYEKLFF. CDR3 nucleotide sequence: TGTGCCAGCAGTGGGGGGAGGGGAACCTATGAAAAACTGTTTTTT. The chain joins TRBV6-1 to TRBJ1-4; tentative D call: TRBD1 (5 bases). CDR1 is MNHNS and CDR2 is SASEGT in the germline V gene. Trimming left V 4 bases short and J 6 bases short, with 15 bases between. This CDR3 comprises 15 residues.

This clone was counted only a few times. The V call is TRBV5-1, the J call TRBJ2-7; 7 nucleotides match TRBD2. This CDR3 is built from 14 residues. The V segment lost 2 bases and the J segment 2 bases; nucleotides outside the gene matches: 4. Per the germline V gene, CDR1 is SGHRS and CDR2 is YFSETQ. The CDR3 nucleotides read TGCGCCAGCAGCTTTAGGGAGGGCCCCTACGAGCAGTACTTC. Translating it yields CASSFREGPYEQYF.

CDR3 protein: CASSLGSQATYEQYF. The CDR3 DNA reads TGCGCCAGCAGCTTGGGGTCACAGGCTACCTACGAGCAGTACTTC. V is TRBV5-1 and J is TRBJ2-7; tentatively, D is TRBD1 (5 bases). CDR1 is SGHRS, CDR2 YFSETQ, per germline. This CDR3 region has 15 residues. Trimming shortened V by 0 bases and J by 2 bases, and 12 bases separated the two germline ends.

The genes are TRBV30 and TRBJ1-4; 9 bases match TRBD1. Germline assignment: CDR1 GTSNPN and CDR2 SVGIG (reference sequence). The CDR3 contains 16 residues. Trimming cost V 3 bases and J 4 bases; bases outside gene matches: 9. Here the CDR3 reads CAWRAGTGSGNEKLFF. CDR3 in DNA: TGTGCCTGGAGGGCCGGGACAGGGAGCGGTAATGAAAAACTGTTTTTT.

The J gene is TRBJ1-2, the V gene TRBV9; unclear D gene. The CDR3 is 13 amino acids. The germline gives CDR1 SGDLS, CDR2 YYNGEE. V was pared by 0 bases and J by 6 bases, with 9 bases between. The CDR3 loop is CASSVGGSHGYTF. CDR3 DNA: TGTGCCAGCAGCGTAGGGGGAAGCCATGGCTACACCTTC.

The V gene is TRBV7-6, the J gene TRBJ1-3, with 7 bases aligning to TRBD1. This CDR3 contains 17 residues. Germline lookup yields CDR1 SGHVS and CDR2 FNYEAQ. Trimming at V came to 0 bases and at J to 2 bases, leaving 7 bases not matched to a gene. The CDR3 DNA is TGTGCCAGCAGCTTAGCCCACGACAGGGACCCTGGAAACACCATATATTTT. It specifies CASSLAHDRDPGNTIYF.

This clone was counted between two and nine times. The chain uses TRBV5-1 and TRBJ2-1, with 11 positions matching TRBD2. J lost 7 bases, V lost 2 bases, and 5 bases had no gene match. Germline assignment: CDR1 SGHRS and CDR2 YFSETQ. The CDR3 has 15 residues. The CDR3 nucleotides are TGCGCCAGCAGCTTATCCACTAGCGGGAGTAATGAGCAGTTCTTC. Protein product: CASSLSTSGSNEQFF.

The CDR3 reads CASSVGLAGGPSYNEQFF. The DNA for the CDR3 is TGTGCCAGCAGCGTAGGTCTAGCGGGAGGGCCGTCCTACAATGAGCAGTTCTTC. The rearrangement uses TRBV9 and TRBJ2-1, with 12 bases that match TRBD2. The CDR3 covers 18 residues. From germline, CDR1 is SGDLS and CDR2 YYNGEE. The V segment lost 0 bases and the J segment 1 base; nucleotides outside the gene matches: 5.

V gene TRBV30 combines with J gene TRBJ2-5; the match to TRBD1 covers 8 bases. V dropped 1 base and J dropped 4; count of bases not matched to a gene: 5. Germline CDR1 and CDR2: GTSNPN and SVGIG (reference sequence). The CDR3 contains 14 residues. The CDR3: CAWSAQGARETQYF. CDR3 in DNA: TGTGCCTGGAGTGCCCAGGGGGCAAGAGAGACCCAGTACTTC.

V gene TRBV27 combines with J gene TRBJ1-1; no definite D call. Germline V CDR1 and CDR2: MNHEY, SMNVEV (reference sequence). The CDR3 sequence is 13 residues long. Trimming stripped 2 bases from V and 1 base from J, with 5 bases between. The CDR3 reads CASSLLENTEAFF. CDR3 DNA: TGTGCCAGCAGTTTACTTGAGAACACTGAAGCTTTCTTT.

The chain links TRBV6-4 to TRBJ1-4; 10 bases agree with TRBD1. The CDR3 is made up of 11 amino acids. The J segment lost 15 bases and the V segment lost 6 bases, leaving 4 bases of the junction unmatched. Germline-derived CDR1 and CDR2 are MRHNA and SNTAGT. CDR3 DNA: TGTGCCAGCAGCGACGGACAGGGGGTGTTTTTT. Translated, it gives CASSDGQGVFF.

This clone was seen many times. The chain links TRBV6-6 to TRBJ1-5, with D possibly matching TRBD1 (5 bases). V lost 0 bases, J lost 4 bases, and 10 bases lay in between. The CDR3 contains 15 residues. Germline CDR1 is MNHNY and CDR2 is SVGAGI (reference sequence). The CDR3 reads CASSYSRGANQPQHF. DNA of the CDR3: TGTGCCAGCAGTTACTCGCGCGGGGCAAATCAGCCCCAGCATTTT.

The chain has TRBV5-4 and TRBJ2-5; 7 bases agree with TRBD1. The CDR3 extends over 14 amino acids. The germline V gene has CDR1 SGHNT and CDR2 YYREEE (reference sequence). J lost 2 bases, V lost 4 bases, and 5 bases had no gene match. The DNA of the CDR3 is TGTGCCAGCAGCCGCCCACAGGGGCAAGAGACCCAGTACTTC. Its protein is CASSRPQGQETQYF.

This clone was found a few times. The chain carries TRBV27 and TRBJ2-7, with D possibly being TRBD1 (6 bases). Germline lookup yields CDR1 MNHEY and CDR2 SMNVEV (reference sequence). V was cut by 3 bases and J by 0 bases, with 18 bases left in between. The CDR3 covers 17 residues. CDR3 bases: TGTGCCAGCAGTTTGACAGCCCCGACAGGCGGCTCCTACGAGCAGTACTTC. Its protein is CASSLTAPTGGSYEQYF.

This clone was seen once. The genes are TRBV6-6 and TRBJ2-5; unclear D gene. The CDR3 is 13 residues long. Trimming stripped 6 bases from V and 7 bases from J, with 15 bases between. Germline CDR1 reads MNHNY; CDR2 reads SVGAGI (reference sequence). The CDR3 DNA reads as TGTGCCAGCAGCGGCCCTTCTCAGTTGACCCAGTACTTC. Translating it yields CASSGPSQLTQYF.

In its sample, this clone was seen once. V usage is TRBV15 and J usage is TRBJ2-5; D is unresolved. The CDR3 loop spans 16 amino acids. Per the germline V gene, CDR1 is LNHNV and CDR2 is YYDKDF (reference sequence). The V end was cut by 0 bases, the J end by 5 bases, with 16 bases between. CDR3 nucleotides: TGTGCCACCAGCAGAGATAGGGCCACCGGAATGGAGACCCAGTACTTC. Translated: CATSRDRATGMETQYF.

This clone was seen at least ten times. The V call is TRBV14, the J call TRBJ2-7, with 7 positions matching TRBD1. The trim removed 6 bases at V and 4 bases at J, leaving 9 bases unmatched. Germline CDR1 is SGHDN and CDR2 is FVKESK. The CDR3 length is 14 residues. The CDR3 region has the DNA TGTGCCAGCAGTCCGCCGGGACAGTTATACGAGCAGTACTTC. Translating gives CASSPPGQLYEQYF. Variable domain in full (rest from reference TRBV14 and TRBJ2-7): EAGVTQFPSHSVIEKGQTVTLRCDPISGHDNLYWYRRVMGKEIKFLLHFVKESKQDESGMPNNRFLAERTGGTYSTLKVQPAELEDSGVYFCASSPPGQLYEQYFGPGTRLTVT.

This clone was recorded a few times. The chain joins TRBV18 to TRBJ2-5; the D is unclear. CDR1 and CDR2 (germline): KGHSH, LQKENI. This CDR3 has 12 residues. Trimming took 2 bases from V and 3 from J, leaving 4 bases between them. The CDR3 region is CASSPKEETQYF. The CDR3 region has the DNA TGTGCCAGCTCACCAAAGGAAGAGACCCAGTACTTC.

The V and J genes are TRBV10-3 and TRBJ2-1; D not resolved. The CDR3 is made up of 14 amino acids. Germline assignment: CDR1 ENHRY and CDR2 SYGVKD. Trimming took 7 bases from V and 7 from J, leaving 17 bases between them. CDR3 coding DNA: TGTGCCATCACCCCTGGATCACCCGGGAATGAGCAGTTCTTC. It specifies CAITPGSPGNEQFF.

This chain links TRBV1 with TRBJ2-1; the table assigns TRBD2, which was not confirmed against the DNA. TRBV1 is a listed pseudogene. The CDR3 runs 17 residues. Here the CDR3 DNA reads TGCACCAGCAACTCTAGCGGGAGACTCTACCTCTACAATGAGCAGTTCTTC. It codes for CTSNSSGRLYLYNEQFF.

CDR3 residues: CASSLQSGATEQYF. The CDR3 region has the DNA TGCGCCAGCAGCTTGCAAAGCGGGGCCACCGAGCAGTACTTC. The chain joins TRBV5-1 to TRBJ2-7; the match to TRBD2 covers 7 bases. The junction had 7 bases not matched to a gene; V was cut back by 1 base and J by 6 bases. CDR3 length: 14 amino acids. From germline, CDR1 is SGHRS and CDR2 YFSETQ.

The chain couples TRBV5-6 to TRBJ2-1; 11 bases agree with TRBD2. CDR3 length equals 16 residues. Losses at the gene ends were 0 bases for V and 4 bases for J; bases not matched to a gene: 3. Germline loops: CDR1 SGHDT, CDR2 YYEEEE. The CDR3: CASSLVASGRYNEQFF. CDR3 in DNA: TGTGCCAGCAGCTTGGTGGCTAGCGGGAGGTACAATGAGCAGTTCTTC.

Turning to this clone: Since a much larger clone is just one base distant, this may be a read error. V and J are TRBV5-7 and TRBJ2-5, with a tentative D call TRBD1 (6 bases). TRBV5-7 is annotated as an ORF whose role is uncertain. V was cut by 0 bases and J by 5 bases, with 11 bases left in between. This CDR3 has 14 amino acids. DNA of the CDR3: TGTGCCAGCAGCTTGGGCAGGGGCTATGAGACCCAGTACTTC. This translates into CASSLGRGYETQYF.

This clone showed up many times. Here the CDR3 reads CASSQGASGSISEQYF. CDR3 DNA sequence: TGTGCCAGCAGCCAAGGTGCTAGCGGGAGTATCAGCGAGCAGTACTTC. This chain uses TRBV4-2 with TRBJ2-7; 10 bases agree with TRBD2. After removal of 1 base from V and 6 bases from J, the junction contained 9 bases not matched to a gene. Germline V CDR1 and CDR2: LGHNA, YNFKEQ. The CDR3 is made up of 16 amino acids.

The rearrangement joins TRBV9 to TRBJ2-7; 9 nucleotides line up with TRBD2. V lost 0 bases to trimming and J lost 3 bases; unmatched junction nucleotides: 4. The CDR3 spans 15 residues. Germline assignment: CDR1 SGDLS and CDR2 YYNGEE. The CDR3 DNA reads as TGTGCCAGCAGCGTAGGTGTTAGCGGGAGCTACGAGCAGTACTTC. Its translation is CASSVGVSGSYEQYF.

This clone was seen just once. This chain uses TRBV29-1 with TRBJ2-7, with D maybe TRBD2 (5 bases). Trimming took off 2 bases at V and 2 bases at J, with 16 bases between the two ends. The CDR3 runs to 15 residues. The germline CDR1 and CDR2 sequences are SQVTM and ANQGSEA. DNA for the CDR3: TGCAGCGTTGAAAGGTGGCTAGCTGATACCTACGAGCAGTACTTC. This codes for CSVERWLADTYEQYF.

This chain uses TRBV7-2 with TRBJ2-3; no reliable D call. CDR3 size: 14 residues. CDR1 is SGHTA and CDR2 is FQGNSA in the germline V gene. Trimming removed 1 base from V and 0 bases from J, with 5 bases in between. In DNA form, the CDR3 reads TGTGCCAGCAGCTTAGTGGGAAGCACAGATACGCAGTATTTT. It codes for CASSLVGSTDTQYF.

This clone has only a few counts. This chain links TRBV19 with TRBJ2-5; D assignment may be TRBD1 or TRBD2 (6 bases each). Trimming removed 5 bases from V and 2 bases from J, with 18 bases in between. Germline assignment: CDR1 LNHDA and CDR2 SQIVND (reference sequence). CDR3 size: 16 residues. The CDR3 nucleotides read TGTGCCAGTAGTCCCGCCGTCGGGGGCATTCAAGAGACCCAGTACTTC. This sequence encodes CASSPAVGGIQETQYF.

Only a few counts were recorded for this clone. The genes are TRBV19 and TRBJ2-7, with 7 bases aligning to TRBD2. The ends lost 7 bases at V and 9 bases at J; junction bases unmatched: 15. The CDR3 has 14 amino acids. Germline V gene lookup returns CDR1 LNHDA and CDR2 SQIVND (reference sequence). The CDR3 spells CASTLGAGSTRQYF. In DNA form, the CDR3 reads TGTGCCAGTACCCTCGGAGCGGGAAGTACCCGGCAGTACTTC.

This clone was detected a few times. V gene TRBV18 combines with J gene TRBJ2-7; D gene ambiguous. Germline loops: CDR1 KGHSH, CDR2 LQKENI. This CDR3 has 15 amino acids. V dropped 3 bases and J dropped 0 bases, with 12 bases sitting between them. The CDR3 DNA sequence: TGTGCCAGCTCACCCCTCCCCCACAGCTCCTACGAGCAGTACTTC. Translating it yields CASSPLPHSSYEQYF.

The chain couples TRBV18 to TRBJ1-2, with 8 bases that match TRBD1. CDR3 length: 16 residues. J lost 6 bases, V lost 4 bases, and 13 bases had no gene match. CDR1 and CDR2 (germline): KGHSH, LQKENI. CDR3: CASSLDRAPLGNGYTF. CDR3 in DNA: TGTGCCAGCTCACTGGACAGGGCTCCGCTAGGAAATGGCTACACCTTC. Full variable domain (missing parts from reference TRBV18 and TRBJ1-2): NAGVMQNPRHLVRRRGQEARLRCSPMKGHSHVYWYRQLPEEGLKFMVYLQKENIIDESGMPKERFSAEFPKEGPSILRIQQVVRGDSAAYFCASSLDRAPLGNGYTFGSGTRLTVV.